This T cell receptor beta chain was profiled in a study of cytomegalovirus exposure and HLA in healthy donors. Produced via immunoSEQ multiplex PCR; TCRdb's table is partial and in-frame only. The sample has tens of thousands of clones, 94% seen once. CDR1 and CDR2 (germline): MGHDK, SYGVNS. The CDR3 is 16 amino acids. Trimming removed 0 bases from V and 5 bases from J; junction bases left unmatched: 7. The chain couples TRBV25-1 to TRBJ1-1; 9 positions match TRBD1. The TCR was taken from a woman aged 18-35 years in good health and CMV-seronegative. The sequenced sample was PBMCs. This CDR3 is CASSEYRRDRETEAFF. CDR3 DNA sequence: TGTGCCAGCAGTGAATATCGACGGGACAGGGAAACTGAAGCTTTCTTT. The variable domain in full, completed from reference TRBV25-1 and TRBJ1-1, reads EADIYQTPRYLVIGTGKKITLECSQTMGHDKMYWYQQDPGMELHLIHYSYGVNSTEKGDLSSESTVSRIRTEHFPLTLESARPSHTSQYLCASSEYRRDRETEAFFGQGTRLTVV.